These 27 T cell receptor beta chains share one sample of origin, sequenced in a study of blood T cells in healthy people across ages (dated by TCRdb to about 2015). The library came from 5' RACE. The sequencer was an Illumina HiSeq 2500. A second PCR of about 7 to 12 cycles was performed with a sample-barcoded 5' primer and a J-beta primer mix. TCRdb handled the public reads itself, with Q25 trimming in fastp and clone calling in MiXCR, and kept productive beta chains. Records with the same CDR3 protein are collapsed into one entry carrying the most frequent genes and DNA. The sample table records over 600,000 distinct CDR3 sequences; roughly 46% of these occur just once. Over 15% of the sample is in the top ten clones. The sample comprised blood. The origin of the receptors is a man aged 80 or over in good health.

In its sample, this clonotype was seen many times. The V call is TRBV29-1, the J call TRBJ2-5; D may be TRBD1 or TRBD2 (5 bases each). Germline CDR1 reads SQVTM; CDR2 reads ANQGSEA. The CDR3 loop spans 15 amino acids. Trimming took 2 bases from V and 1 from J, leaving 14 bases between them. In nucleotides, the CDR3 is TGCAGCGTTGAATCTCCGGGACGGCCCCAAGAGACCCAGTACTTC. Translating it yields CSVESPGRPQETQYF. The full variable domain, rest sourced from reference TRBV29-1 and TRBJ2-5, is SAVISQKPSRDICQRGTSLTIQCQVDSQVTMMFWYRQQPGQSLTLIATANQGSEATYESGFVIDKFPISRPNLTFSTLTVSNMSPEDSSIYLCSVESPGRPQETQYFGPGTRLLVL.

V and J are TRBV14 and TRBJ2-1; D may correspond to TRBD1 or TRBD2 (5 bases each). The germline V gene encodes CDR1 SGHDN and CDR2 FVKESK. V was cut by 6 bases and J by 6 bases, with 18 bases left in between. This CDR3 has 15 residues. This CDR3 reads CASRQGGRGSNEQFF. The CDR3 bases are TGTGCCAGCAGGCAGGGTGGGAGAGGAAGCAATGAGCAGTTCTTC.

This clonotype appeared a single time. V gene TRBV10-3 combines with J gene TRBJ2-7; D is unclear. Deletions cut 8 bases from V and 10 bases from J, with 12 bases between. The CDR3 totals 10 residues. In germline, CDR1 is ENHRY, CDR2 SYGVKD. CDR3 nucleotide sequence: TGTGCCATCGGAAGGACGGACCAGTACTTC. This encodes CAIGRTDQYF.

The sample holds many counts of this clonotype. The chain combines TRBV20-1 with TRBJ2-3, with 12 nucleotides matching TRBD1. CDR3 length: 16 amino acids. J lost 5 bases, V lost 6 bases, and 12 bases had no gene match. Per the germline V gene, CDR1 is DFQATT and CDR2 is SNEGSKA (reference sequence). The CDR3 coding sequence is TGCAGTGCCCTCCCTCCGGGACAGGGGGCCGGAGATACGCAGTATTTT. This encodes CSALPPGQGAGDTQYF.

In DNA form, the CDR3 reads TGTGCCAGCAGCGTAGGAGTTAGGGAGTCAAGGGATGAGCAGTTCTTC. As protein: CASSVGVRESRDEQFF. The chain employs TRBV9 and TRBJ2-1, with a tentative D call TRBD2 (5 bases). Per germline, CDR1 SGDLS and CDR2 YYNGEE. V lost 0 bases to trimming and J lost 8 bases, with 18 bases between them. There are 16 residues in the CDR3.

The chain couples TRBV11-2 to TRBJ2-1, with D tentatively TRBD2 (6 bases). The CDR3 is 14 amino acids. Trimming cost V 3 bases and J 4 bases, with 10 bases left between them. Per germline, CDR1 SGHAT and CDR2 FQNNGV. CDR3 sequence reads: CASSFAGRYNEQFF. The CDR3 DNA is TGTGCCAGCAGCTTTGCGGGGCGGTACAATGAGCAGTTCTTC.

The chain uses TRBV7-2 and TRBJ2-5; possibly TRBD2 for D (7 bases). CDR1 is SGHTA, CDR2 FQGNSA, per germline. The CDR3 spans 17 residues. V was cut by 4 bases and J by 6 bases, with 24 bases left in between. CDR3 residues: CASSSPGGASDRKTQYF. DNA of the CDR3: TGTGCCAGCAGCTCTCCTGGGGGGGCTAGCGACAGGAAGACCCAGTACTTC.

This clonotype was detected only a few times. The gene calls are TRBV11-2 and TRBJ2-5, with 11 bases lining up with TRBD1. V lost 6 bases, J lost 2 bases, and 5 bases stayed unmatched. This CDR3 comprises 15 residues. Germline loops: CDR1 SGHAT, CDR2 FQNNGV. In DNA form, the CDR3 reads TGTGCCAGCAGAGCCGGGACAGGGGGTCAAGAGACCCAGTACTTC. Its protein product is CASRAGTGGQETQYF. Using reference TRBV11-2 and TRBJ2-5 for the parts outside the CDR3, the full variable domain is EAGVAQSPRYKIIEKRQSVAFWCNPISGHATLYWYQQILGQGPKLLIQFQNNGVVDDSQLPKDRFSAERLKGVDSTLKIQPAKLEDSAVYLCASRAGTGGQETQYFGPGTRLLVL.

The chain uses TRBV28 and TRBJ1-2; 9 positions agree with TRBD1. This CDR3 comprises 16 residues. Per germline, CDR1 MDHEN and CDR2 SYDVKM. The trim removed 7 bases at V and 4 bases at J, leaving 13 bases unmatched. This CDR3 reads CASTILGQGYFYGYTF. CDR3 in DNA: TGTGCCAGCACTATCCTCGGACAGGGGTATTTCTATGGCTACACCTTC.

This clonotype was counted once. The rearrangement joins TRBV10-3 to TRBJ2-5; D is undetermined. Trimming cost V 4 bases and J 1 base, with 7 bases left between them. Germline CDR1 and CDR2: ENHRY and SYGVKD. This CDR3 contains 13 residues. CDR3 sequence reads: CAISGRGQETQYF. For the CDR3, the DNA is TGTGCCATCAGTGGTCGCGGCCAAGAGACCCAGTACTTC.

This chain connects TRBV7-2 to TRBJ2-7; 8 nucleotides match TRBD2. The junction had 5 bases not matched to a gene; V was cut back by 4 bases and J by 0 bases. The germline gives CDR1 SGHTA, CDR2 FQGNSA. CDR3 length equals 15 residues. The CDR3 coding sequence is TGTGCCAGCAGCTCCTCAGCGGGGGCCTCCTACGAGCAGTACTTC. Residues: CASSSSAGASYEQYF.

This clonotype was seen many times. The rearrangement joins TRBV4-3 to TRBJ2-5, with TRBD1 matching 8 bases. The CDR3 runs to 14 residues. Germline V gives CDR1 LGHNA, CDR2 YSLEER. Trimming cost V 4 bases and J 4 bases; bases outside gene matches: 5. The chain's CDR3 is CASSREDRGETQYF. The CDR3 DNA reads as TGCGCCAGCAGCCGAGAAGACAGGGGAGAGACCCAGTACTTC.

This clonotype was seen a few times. The chain combines TRBV7-9 with TRBJ1-1, with unresolved D. The V end lost 5 bases, the J end lost 8 bases, and 12 bases lay between the germline ends. Germline CDR1 reads SEHNR; CDR2 reads FQNEAQ (reference sequence). CDR3 length: 12 amino acids. In DNA, the CDR3 is TGTGCCAGCAGCCTCCTTGGGGAAGAAGCTTTCTTT. As protein: CASSLLGEEAFF.

This clonotype was picked up many times. The chain uses TRBV7-6 and TRBJ2-7; 9 bases align to TRBD1. In germline, CDR1 is SGHVS, CDR2 FNYEAQ. CDR3 size: 16 residues. V gave up 5 bases and J gave up 0 bases; unmatched junction bases: 8. CDR3 nucleotide sequence: TGTGCCAGCAGCGTCACAGGGGGCCGACTCTCCTACGAGCAGTACTTC. As protein: CASSVTGGRLSYEQYF.

V is TRBV4-1 and J is TRBJ2-6; D is uncertain. V was shortened by 1 base and J by 0 bases, with 13 bases between the two germline ends. Germline lookup yields CDR1 MGHRA and CDR2 YSYEKL. The CDR3 sequence is 18 residues long. The CDR3 loop is CASSQVGYSGSGANVLTF. The CDR3 coding sequence is TGCGCCAGCAGCCAAGTTGGGTATTCTGGCTCTGGGGCCAACGTCCTGACTTTC.

The V call is TRBV3-1, the J call TRBJ1-6, with D uncertain. Per the germline V gene, CDR1 is LGHDT and CDR2 is YNNKEL (reference sequence). Trimming cost V 6 bases and J 7 bases, with 16 bases left between them. This CDR3 has 15 residues. The CDR3 region has the DNA TGTGCCAGCAGTCCGGGTGCCCAAGCGAATTCACCCCTCCACTTT. Its protein is CASSPGAQANSPLHF.

In this sample, this clonotype turned up many times. The chain joins TRBV7-2 to TRBJ2-1; TRBD2 matches 8 bases. The CDR3 sequence is 16 residues long. V lost 5 bases to trimming and J lost 10 bases; unmatched junction nucleotides: 16. Germline V gene data show CDR1 as SGHTA and CDR2 as FQGNSA. The CDR3 DNA is TGTGCCAGCAGCCAGAGGGGCGGGAGGAGGTTAGAGGAGCAGTTCTTC. It codes for CASSQRGGRRLEEQFF. The full variable domain, its missing parts supplied by reference TRBV7-2 and TRBJ2-1, is GAGVSQSPSNKVTEKGKDVELRCDPISGHTALYWYRQSLGQGLEFLIYFQGNSAPDKSGLPSDRFSAERTGGSVSTLTIQRTQQEDSAVYLCASSQRGGRRLEEQFFGPGTRLTVL.

The V gene is TRBV6-2 or TRBV6-3, the J gene TRBJ2-7, with D perhaps matching TRBD1 (6 bases). The J call may be incorrect, as the DNA end agrees better with TRBJ2-4. CDR1 and CDR2 from the germline V gene are MNHEY and SVGEGT. CDR3 size: 17 residues. The CDR3 reads CASSSKGSGVSKNIQYF. The CDR3 region has the DNA TGTGCCAGCAGTTCAAAGGGGTCAGGGGTTTCCAAAAACATTCAGTACTTC.

The chain recombines TRBV27 with TRBJ2-5; TRBD2 might be the D (5 bases). Germline V gene data show CDR1 as MNHEY and CDR2 as SMNVEV (reference sequence). The CDR3 length is 15 residues. Trimming took off 2 bases at V and 5 bases at J, with 15 bases between the two ends. The CDR3 DNA sequence: TGTGCCAGCAGTTTACGTGAAGCGGCCCGCGAGACCCAGTACTTC. This codes for CASSLREAARETQYF.

The chain has TRBV4-2 and TRBJ2-7; 7 bases align to TRBD1. J gave up 3 bases and V 0 bases, and 14 bases lay outside the gene matches. The CDR3 has 18 residues. Germline V gene lookup returns CDR1 LGHNA and CDR2 YNFKEQ. The CDR3 nucleotides are TGTGCCAGCAGCCAAGATCGACCAGGCGTAGACAGGGACTACGAGCAGTACTTC. Translating gives CASSQDRPGVDRDYEQYF.

The V and J genes are TRBV7-2 and TRBJ2-4; D tentatively fits TRBD1 or TRBD2 (6 bases each). From germline, CDR1 is SGHTA and CDR2 FQGNSA. Trimming removed 1 base at V and 7 bases at J, with 14 bases between. The CDR3 length is 15 residues. The CDR3: CASSLEGGRFNIQYF. The CDR3 nucleotides are TGTGCCAGCAGCTTAGAGGGGGGACGATTTAACATTCAGTACTTC.

V gene TRBV20-1 combines with J gene TRBJ2-2; the D gene is possibly TRBD1 (6 bases). Trimming removed 0 bases at V and 8 bases at J, with 13 bases between. The germline gives CDR1 DFQATT, CDR2 SNEGSKA (reference sequence). CDR3 length: 14 amino acids. CDR3 bases: TGCAGTGCTAGAGATATACAGGGTTCTGGGGAGCTGTTTTTT. The encoded protein is CSARDIQGSGELFF.

This chain connects TRBV20-1 to TRBJ2-1; 8 nucleotides align to TRBD1. Losses at the gene ends were 0 bases for V and 9 bases for J; bases not matched to a gene: 10. Per the germline V gene, CDR1 is DFQATT and CDR2 is SNEGSKA (reference sequence). This CDR3 spans 15 amino acids. This CDR3 reads CSARDIWTGKGEQFF. CDR3 DNA: TGCAGTGCTAGAGATATTTGGACAGGGAAGGGTGAGCAGTTCTTC.

Written as DNA, the CDR3 is TGTGCTACAGAGCGACAAGGGGCAGCTGAAGCTTTCTTT. It specifies CATERQGAAEAFF. The genes are TRBV24-1 and TRBJ1-1; D may be TRBD1 (5 bases). Germline V lookup: CDR1 KGHDR, CDR2 SFDVKD. This CDR3 has 13 amino acids.

This clonotype has just a few counts. The chain links TRBV7-2 to TRBJ2-5, with a weak D call TRBD1 (6 bases). Trimming removed 3 bases at V and 4 bases at J, with 9 bases between. Germline values: CDR1 SGHTA, CDR2 FQGNSA. The CDR3 length is 13 residues. For the CDR3, the DNA is TGTGCCAGCAGCTTTGGGGGCCCAGAGACCCAGTACTTC. Translated, it gives CASSFGGPETQYF.

This clonotype was picked up a small number of times. The chain links TRBV7-9 to TRBJ2-3, with D perhaps assigned TRBD1 or TRBD2 (5 bases each). Trimming pared 4 bases from V and 6 bases from J, leaving 14 bases between. CDR1 is SEHNR and CDR2 is FQNEAQ in the germline V gene (reference sequence). CDR3 size: 14 residues. CDR3 DNA sequence: TGTGCCAGCAGCTCTTGGGGGACGACGGATACGCAGTATTTT. As protein: CASSSWGTTDTQYF.

As concerns this clonotype: A much more abundant neighbour one base away suggests this may be a read error. The genes are TRBV12-3 or TRBV12-4 and TRBJ1-1; D is perhaps TRBD1 (5 bases). This CDR3 contains 14 residues. In DNA form, the CDR3 reads TGTGCCAGCAGTGTAGCCACAGGGAACACTGAAGCTTTCTTT. Translated: CASSVATGNTEAFF.